This T cell receptor beta chain was recorded in a study of tumor and adjacent non-tumor tissue in lung cancer. Study-wide background: Each sample yielded millions of productive TCRbeta reads on average. Study-level points and caveats: Significantly higher TCR diversity was found in tumor than normal lung. Normal lung showed higher cumulative top 100 clone frequency than tumor.

The germline gives CDR1 SGHDT, CDR2 YYEEEE. The CDR3 has 15 residues. Trimming shortened V by 1 base and J by 1 base, and 11 bases separated the two germline ends. RNA was extracted from bulk tissue without any cell sorting. Newly diagnosed lung cancer patients had thoracic surgery in China, August–late 2014, without prior chemotherapy. TCRbeta libraries were built with three rounds of nested PCR, modified from ARM-PCR. TCRdb re-called the multiplex PCR reads with MiXCR, one entry per CDR3 protein. The sample carries fewer than 85,000 distinct CDR3 sequences, about three quarters recorded once. Details on this clonotype: What it recognizes is unknown. This likely comes from a read error, as the CDR3 has no conserved phenylalanine or tryptophan at its end.

This clonotype originated in a woman between 45 and 65 years old with non-small cell lung cancer. The rearrangement uses TRBV5-6 and TRBJ1-2; D ambiguous. Material: lung tumor tissue. The CDR3 sequence: CASSLTLAINYGYTL. The CDR3 DNA reads TGTGCCAGCAGCTTGACTCTCGCCATTAACTATGGCTACACCCTC.